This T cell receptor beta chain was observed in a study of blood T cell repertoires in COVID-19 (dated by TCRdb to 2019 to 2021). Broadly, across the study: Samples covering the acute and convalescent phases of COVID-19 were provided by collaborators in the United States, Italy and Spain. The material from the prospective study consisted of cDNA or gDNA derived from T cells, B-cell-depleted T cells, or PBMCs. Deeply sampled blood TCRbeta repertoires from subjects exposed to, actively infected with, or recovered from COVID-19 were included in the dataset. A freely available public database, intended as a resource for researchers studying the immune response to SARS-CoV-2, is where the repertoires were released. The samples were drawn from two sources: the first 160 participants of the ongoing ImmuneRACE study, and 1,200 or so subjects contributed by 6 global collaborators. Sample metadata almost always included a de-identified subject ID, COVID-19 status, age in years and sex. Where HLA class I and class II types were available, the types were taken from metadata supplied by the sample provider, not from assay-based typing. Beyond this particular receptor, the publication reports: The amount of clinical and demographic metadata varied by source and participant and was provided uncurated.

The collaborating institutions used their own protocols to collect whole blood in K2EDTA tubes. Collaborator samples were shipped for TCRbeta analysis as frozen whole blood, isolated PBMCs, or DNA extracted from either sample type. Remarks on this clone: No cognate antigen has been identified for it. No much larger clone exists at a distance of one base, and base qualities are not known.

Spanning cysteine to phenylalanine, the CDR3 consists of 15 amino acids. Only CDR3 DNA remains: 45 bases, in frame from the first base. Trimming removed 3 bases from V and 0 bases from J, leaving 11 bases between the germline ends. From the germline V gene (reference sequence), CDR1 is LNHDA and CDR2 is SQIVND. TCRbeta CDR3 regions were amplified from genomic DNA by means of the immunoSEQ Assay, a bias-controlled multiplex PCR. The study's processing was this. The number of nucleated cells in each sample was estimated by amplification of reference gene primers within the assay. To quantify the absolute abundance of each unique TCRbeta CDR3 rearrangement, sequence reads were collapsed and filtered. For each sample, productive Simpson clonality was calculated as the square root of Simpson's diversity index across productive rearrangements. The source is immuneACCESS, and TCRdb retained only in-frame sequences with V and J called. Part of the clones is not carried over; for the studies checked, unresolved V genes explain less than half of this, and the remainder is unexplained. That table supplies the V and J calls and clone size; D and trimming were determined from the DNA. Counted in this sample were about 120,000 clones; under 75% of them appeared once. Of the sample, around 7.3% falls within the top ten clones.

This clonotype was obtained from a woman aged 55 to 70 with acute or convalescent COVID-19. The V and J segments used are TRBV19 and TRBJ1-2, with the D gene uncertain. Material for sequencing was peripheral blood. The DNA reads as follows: TGTGCCAGTAGTATCAGTCTAGTAACTAACTATGGCTACACCTTC. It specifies CASSISLVTNYGYTF.